Reported below is one T cell receptor (beta chain). The antigen it binds to is not known. Per-base quality was not reported, and no clone a single base away is much larger than it. The data originate from a study of T cell responses to AZD1222 COVID-19 vaccine (dated by TCRdb to the early 2020s). About the study as a whole: AZD1222 recipients whose second dose came at about 4 weeks and those whose second dose came at about 12 weeks were combined into one group, since spike-specific TCR depth and breadth did not differ between the two schedules. TCR sequencing was performed for 230 to 250 trial participants, of whom about 200 were given two doses of AZD1222 and around 25 were given two doses of MenACWY control vaccine. Trial participants were enrolled by age into subgroups of 18-55, 56-69 and 70-plus years, and 148, 28 and 57 TCR-sequenced participants, respectively, were included in these subgroups.

What the authors observed across the whole study: Because no day 14 peak-response samples were available, repertoires were characterized only after the peak T cell response. The vaccine-associated CD4 TCRs covered the entire spike protein, and the dominant responses fell in regions 160-218 and 743-854. Participants were mostly white British and included more females than males, and it was suggested by the authors that clonal diversity may have been underestimated. In the small 56-69-year group, the increase in depth fell short of significance, most likely because of low power. After two AZD1222 doses, spike-specific TCR breadth and depth were significantly higher than at day 0 and than in MenACWY recipients. Epitopes outside the regions mutated in the B.1.351 and B.1.1.7 variants were reportedly recognized by nearly half of the unique spike-specific TCRs. Only five or six AZD1222 recipients were SARS-CoV-2 seropositive at baseline, limiting conclusions about previously exposed vaccinees.

Relative to germline, V is 2 bases shorter and J is 7 bases shorter, with 17 bases between their ends. Based on the germline V gene, the CDR1 and CDR2 sequences are MNHEY and SVGAGI. The CDR3 sequence holds 15 residues, the cysteine and phenylalanine included. Just the 45-base CDR3 DNA is kept, in frame starting at base 1. Taken with the paper, the label for time point translates to: baseline before first vaccination. The vaccinee samples were drawn from two UK trials, COV001 and COV002, one of which was a single-blind randomized controlled phase 2/3 trial testing AZD1222 (ChAdOx1 nCoV-19) in healthy adults. Trial participant PBMC samples were collected at day 0 and day 28 after the second dose for TCRbeta chain sequencing. The CDR3 regions of human TCRbeta chains were analyzed by immunosequencing. The original pipeline was this. Repertoire TCRs were checked for matches against a reference library of SARS-CoV-2-specific TCRs that had been generated using the MIRA antigen-specificity platform. Breadth was defined as the fraction of unique TCRs that were SARS-CoV-2-associated. Depth was defined as the fraction of total T cells that were SARS-CoV-2-associated. Using the MIRA data, every spike-specific TCR was mapped to the spike region that the TCR reacted to and assigned to either a CD4 or a CD8 class. Log10-transformed breadth and depth values were compared by one-way ANOVA with Sidak's multiple comparisons tests. What TCRdb holds here is the immuneACCESS table cut down to in-frame rearrangements. Part of the clones is not present; checked against another copy, under half of the missing clones reflect an unresolved V gene, and the others are unexplained. The DNA gave D and trimming, while V, J and clone size come from that table. The sample table lists 150,000 or so clones, 65% to 90% of them with a count of one. About a fifth of the sample goes to the ten largest clones.

The sequence joins TRBV6-5 to TRBJ1-2; a tentative D call is TRBD1 (5 bases match). This specimen consisted of peripheral blood, obtained on day 0 of AZD1222 vaccination. The TCR comes from an adult in good health. The CDR3 protein sequence reads: CASSYGWGTRGGYTF. The DNA is as follows: TGTGCCAGCAGTTACGGTTGGGGGACCCGGGGTGGCTACACCTTC.